This T cell receptor (beta chain) emerged from a study of T cells in Graves' hyperthyroidism and ophthalmopathy. The CDR3 is 14 residues long. Between the trimmed V and J ends, which lost 4 bases and 0 bases, there was a span of 8 bases. Germline V gene lookup returns CDR1 SGDLS and CDR2 YYNGEE. There are a few counts of this clonotype. The target antigen is unknown. General observations from the study: Within blood appeared most thyroid clonotypes that had expanded above 0.001.

The investigators amplified TCR beta CDR3 regions from RNA transcripts. HTBI primers were employed in a first-round RT-PCR of the TCR CDR3. TCRdb processed the multiplex PCR reads anew with MiXCR; each CDR3 protein has one entry. The sample records approximately 400,000 distinct CDR3 sequences, over 12% being singletons. The sample consisted of blood. This chain joins TRBV9 and TRBJ1-3; no firm D call. This clonotype was sampled from a man aged 45-65 years with Graves' ophthalmopathy. This CDR3 is CASSPDHSGNTIYF. CDR3 bases: TGTGCCAGCAGCCCGGACCACTCTGGAAACACCATATATTTT.